Following are 31 T cell receptor beta chains from one sample sequenced in a study of blood T cell repertoires in COVID-19. Profiling relied on immunoSEQ multiplex PCR, and the TCRdb table lists in-frame clones only, not all of them. In the table there are over 150,000 clones, 76% of which are singletons. The sequenced material came from peripheral blood. These receptor sequences come from a woman older than 75 with acute or convalescent COVID-19.

The rearrangement uses TRBV12-5 and TRBJ1-4; D not resolved. CDR1 LGHNT and CDR2 FRNRAP come from the germline V gene. This CDR3 has 16 amino acids. Trimming removed 2 bases at V and 5 bases at J, with 15 bases between. CDR3 in DNA: TGTGCTAGTGGTTTGAACGCGTGGCGGGGAAATGAAAAACTGTTTTTT. Translating it yields CASGLNAWRGNEKLFF.

In nucleotides, the CDR3 is TGTGCCAGCAGAAAAAACAGGGGCACTGAAGCTTTCTTT. This codes for CASRKNRGTEAFF. The V gene is TRBV2, the J gene TRBJ1-1, with 7 bases matching TRBD1. The CDR3 runs 13 residues. Germline loops: CDR1 SNHLY, CDR2 FYNNEI. V shed 6 bases, J shed 4 bases, and the junction held 5 bases outside the gene matches.

J is TRBJ1-1 and V is TRBV3-1 (or the pseudogene TRBV3-2); D perhaps matches TRBD1 (5 bases). CDR3 length: 11 residues. V was trimmed by 3 bases and J by 10 bases, leaving 9 bases between them. CDR1 and CDR2 from the germline V gene are LGHDT and YNNKEL (reference sequence). The CDR3, as DNA: TGTGCCAGCAGCCACGGGAGGGGAGCTTTCTTT. Protein sequence: CASSHGRGAFF.

This clone was seen a few times. This chain uses TRBV18 with TRBJ2-7; no firm D call. The CDR3 loop spans 12 amino acids. V shed 6 bases and J shed 6 bases, with 12 bases lying between them. Germline V CDR1 and CDR2: KGHSH, LQKENI. CDR3 sequence: CASSPSPTEQYF. CDR3 DNA sequence: TGTGCCAGCTCGCCTTCCCCTACCGAGCAGTACTTC.

A remark on this clone: The same CDR3 can be traced to other DNA sequences in this sample. The genes are TRBV19 and TRBJ1-1, with D maybe TRBD1 (6 bases). This CDR3 is built from 12 residues. Germline CDR1 LNHDA, CDR2 SQIVND (reference sequence). Trimming took off 9 bases at V and 2 bases at J, with 10 bases between the two ends. Written as DNA, the CDR3 is TGTGCCAGCGGGACACTTAACACTGAAGCTTTCTTT. This gives the protein CASGTLNTEAFF.

The chain joins TRBV10-3 to TRBJ1-5, with 7 positions matching TRBD1. Germline V lookup: CDR1 ENHRY, CDR2 SYGVKD. The CDR3 length is 13 residues. Losses at the gene ends were 10 bases for V and 3 bases for J; bases not matched to a gene: 6. CDR3 sequence reads: CATHDRDNQPQHF. CDR3 DNA sequence: TGTGCCACCCACGACAGGGACAATCAGCCCCAGCATTTT.

In its sample, this clone was seen a few times. The chain combines TRBV5-1 with TRBJ2-5; tentative D call: TRBD2 (6 bases). Germline-derived CDR1 and CDR2 are SGHRS and YFSETQ. There are 15 residues in the CDR3. The V and J ends lost 2 bases and 3 bases respectively, with 14 bases between them. The CDR3 sequence: CASSLPQPGEETQYF. In DNA form, the CDR3 reads TGCGCCAGCAGCTTACCTCAGCCGGGGGAAGAGACCCAGTACTTC. Full variable domain (remainder filled in from reference TRBV5-1 and TRBJ2-5): KAGVTQTPRYLIKTRGQQVTLSCSPISGHRSVSWYQQTPGQGLQFLFEYFSETQRNKGNFPGRFSGRQFSNSRSEMNVSTLELGDSALYLCASSLPQPGEETQYFGPGTRLLVL.

Notes on this clone: Compared with germline, one end of the junction differs, possibly owing to a read error. The gene calls are TRBV5-1 and TRBJ1-1, with 7 bases matching TRBD1. CDR1 SGHRS and CDR2 YFSETQ come from the germline V gene. The CDR3 extends over 13 amino acids. For the CDR3, the DNA is TGCGCCAGCTGCCTAGAGACAGGGTCTGAAGTTTTCTTT. Encoded protein: CASCLETGSEVFF.

The chain uses TRBV7-8 and TRBJ1-5, with D unresolved. The CDR3 contains 16 residues. Per the germline V gene, CDR1 is SGHVS and CDR2 is FQNEAQ. The V gene lost 3 bases and the J gene lost 4 bases, with 16 bases spanning the gap. The CDR3 DNA is TGTGCCAGCAGCTTGGCCCTCGGGGTTCCAAATCAGCCCCAGCATTTT. The encoded protein is CASSLALGVPNQPQHF.

The chain has TRBV18 and TRBJ1-3, with no clear D. With 3 bases removed from V and 3 bases from J, the gap between germline ends came to 6 bases. This CDR3 is built from 13 residues. Germline-derived CDR1 and CDR2 are KGHSH and LQKENI. Here the CDR3 DNA reads TGTGCCAGCTCACCCTTCCGTGGAAACACCATATATTTT. Translated, it gives CASSPFRGNTIYF.

The rearrangement links TRBV4-2 to TRBJ2-7; 12 positions match TRBD1. The CDR3 runs 19 residues. V dropped 1 base and J dropped 0; count of bases not matched to a gene: 10. CDR1 and CDR2 from the germline V gene are LGHNA and YNFKEQ. The CDR3 spells CASSQVYSGTGGYSYEQYF. Written as DNA, the CDR3 is TGTGCCAGCAGCCAAGTTTATTCTGGGACAGGGGGCTACTCCTACGAGCAGTACTTC.

V gene TRBV15 combines with J gene TRBJ2-1; TRBD2 matches 15 bases. Germline trimming cut 2 bases from V and 9 bases from J; bases unmatched to any gene: 11. The CDR3 runs 18 residues. The germline V gene encodes CDR1 LNHNV and CDR2 YYDKDF (reference sequence). For the CDR3, the DNA is TGTGCCACCAGCAGAAGTAGGACTAGCGGGGGGGCCTTTATTGAGCAGTTCTTC. It encodes CATSRSRTSGGAFIEQFF.

V is TRBV6-2 or TRBV6-3 and J is TRBJ2-3; TRBD1 aligns across 7 bases. The CDR3 loop spans 15 amino acids. With V trimmed by 2 bases and J by 2 bases, 4 bases remained unmatched. Germline lookup yields CDR1 MNHEY and CDR2 SVGEGT. The CDR3 is CASSYDRDITDTQYF. The CDR3 nucleotides read TGTGCCAGCAGTTACGACAGGGACATCACAGATACGCAGTATTTT.

The chain has TRBV11-3 and TRBJ2-3; 7 nucleotides line up with TRBD2. Germline V gives CDR1 SGHNT, CDR2 YENEEA. V was clipped by 5 bases and J by 0 bases; unmatched bases: 8. The CDR3 length is 16 residues. The CDR3, as DNA: TGTGCCAGCAGCCCTAGCGGTTGGGCTAGCACAGATACGCAGTATTTT. It yields the protein CASSPSGWASTDTQYF.

The chain employs TRBV6-6 and TRBJ2-3, with 9 bases lining up with TRBD2. V lost 5 bases to trimming and J lost 4 bases; unmatched junction nucleotides: 7. Germline CDR1 and CDR2: MNHNY and SVGAGI (reference sequence). The length of the CDR3 is 15 residues. Written as DNA, the CDR3 is TGTGCCAGCAGTCCCATAGCGGGGGAGTCAGATACGCAGTATTTT. It is translated as CASSPIAGESDTQYF.

The rearrangement joins TRBV25-1 to TRBJ2-3; TRBD1 might be the D (6 bases). The length of the CDR3 is 17 residues. Looked up from germline, CDR1 is MGHDK and CDR2 is SYGVNS. Trimming removed 2 bases at V and 1 base at J, with 16 bases between. DNA of the CDR3: TGTGCCAGCAGTGAAACTTCTCACAGGGATGGCACAGATACGCAGTATTTT. Protein: CASSETSHRDGTDTQYF. Supplemented by reference TRBV25-1 and TRBJ2-3, the full variable domain reads EADIYQTPRYLVIGTGKKITLECSQTMGHDKMYWYQQDPGMELHLIHYSYGVNSTEKGDLSSESTVSRIRTEHFPLTLESARPSHTSQYLCASSETSHRDGTDTQYFGPGTRLTVL.

This clone has only one observation. The V call is TRBV20-1, the J call TRBJ2-3; 9 bases agree with TRBD2. There are 14 residues in the CDR3. The trim removed 3 bases at V and 7 bases at J, leaving 8 bases unmatched. From germline, CDR1 is DFQATT and CDR2 SNEGSKA (reference sequence). The CDR3 region has the DNA TGCAGTGCTAGTGGCGGGAGGGCCAGAAATACGCAGTATTTT. The encoded protein is CSASGGRARNTQYF.

The V gene is TRBV12-3 or TRBV12-4, the J gene TRBJ1-1; D is undetermined. The CDR3 covers 13 residues. V lost 1 base and J 4 bases, leaving 7 bases between the germline ends. In nucleotides, the CDR3 is TGTGCCAGCAGTTTAGTTGGGAGCACTGAAGCTTTCTTT. Its protein is CASSLVGSTEAFF.

This clone appeared a few times. Written as DNA, the CDR3 is TGTGCCAGCAGTTTAACGGGACAGTTTTACAATGAGCAGTTCTTC. This codes for CASSLTGQFYNEQFF. The chain uses TRBV6-2 or TRBV6-3 and TRBJ2-1; 7 bases are shared with TRBD1. V trimming: 4 bases; J trimming: 4 bases; junction bases outside the gene matches: 7. Germline V gene sequence: CDR1 MNHEY, CDR2 SVGEGT. CDR3 length: 15 amino acids.

The genes are TRBV19 and TRBJ1-3; maybe TRBD1 (5 bases). Germline V gene lookup returns CDR1 LNHDA and CDR2 SQIVND (reference sequence). The germline V and J ends were trimmed by 5 bases and 5 bases, with 16 bases remaining between them. This CDR3 contains 15 residues. The CDR3: CASSSTATARNTIYF. The CDR3 DNA sequence: TGTGCCAGTAGTTCTACCGCGACAGCCAGAAACACCATATATTTT.

The chain joins TRBV7-2 to TRBJ2-5; TRBD2 agrees at 11 bases. There are 16 residues in the CDR3. V was pared by 5 bases and J by 5 bases, with 10 bases of the junction left unmatched. Germline lookup yields CDR1 SGHTA and CDR2 FQGNSA. The CDR3 is CASSLGLADPGETQYF. Written as DNA, the CDR3 is TGTGCCAGCAGCCTGGGACTAGCGGATCCGGGCGAGACCCAGTACTTC.

This chain uses TRBV29-1 with TRBJ1-2, with 8 nucleotides matching TRBD1. CDR3 length: 16 residues. V was clipped by 6 bases and J by 6 bases; unmatched bases: 18. The germline V gene encodes CDR1 SQVTM and CDR2 ANQGSEA. CDR3 in amino acids: CSVVSGQGASGNGYTF. As DNA, the CDR3 is TGCAGCGTAGTTTCGGGGCAGGGGGCGTCTGGTAATGGCTACACCTTC.

This clone was observed a single time. V gene TRBV4-2 combines with J gene TRBJ1-6; 7 bases are a match to TRBD1. The junction had 2 bases not matched to a gene; V was cut back by 1 base and J by 2 bases. The germline V gene encodes CDR1 LGHNA and CDR2 YNFKEQ. The CDR3 extends over 16 amino acids. The CDR3 spells CASSQGQGTYNSPLHF. DNA of the CDR3: TGTGCCAGCAGCCAAGGACAGGGCACCTATAATTCACCCCTCCACTTT.

A few counts support this clone. This chain joins TRBV7-9 and TRBJ2-5, with D tentatively TRBD2 (6 bases). This CDR3 has 14 amino acids. Germline assignment: CDR1 SEHNR and CDR2 FQNEAQ (reference sequence). The V end lost 0 bases, the J end lost 5 bases, and 10 bases lay between the germline ends. CDR3 in DNA: TGTGCCAGCAGCTTAGCAGTGGGGGGTGAGACCCAGTACTTC. Its protein is CASSLAVGGETQYF.

The chain combines TRBV18 with TRBJ1-1; 10 positions agree with TRBD1. The ends lost 3 bases at V and 7 bases at J; junction bases unmatched: 5. The germline V gene encodes CDR1 KGHSH and CDR2 LQKENI. This CDR3 has 14 amino acids. For the CDR3, the DNA is TGTGCCAGCTCACCGACGGGACAGGGGCTTGAAGCTTTCTTT. Amino acids: CASSPTGQGLEAFF.

This clone was seen a handful of times. The chain employs TRBV20-1 and TRBJ1-5; D remains ambiguous. Germline CDR1 DFQATT, CDR2 SNEGSKA (reference sequence). This CDR3 region has 15 residues. With 3 bases removed from V and 0 bases from J, the gap between germline ends came to 12 bases. CDR3 amino acids: CSASGGSISNQPQHF. The CDR3 DNA reads TGCAGTGCTAGTGGAGGCTCGATTAGCAATCAGCCCCAGCATTTT.

This chain links TRBV2 with TRBJ2-5; possible D gene TRBD2, 5 bases. CDR1 and CDR2 (germline): SNHLY, FYNNEI. The CDR3 sequence is 14 residues long. Deletions cut 1 base from V and 5 bases from J, with 11 bases between. This CDR3 reads CASSEGHRGETQYF. The CDR3 DNA sequence: TGTGCCAGCAGTGAAGGTCATCGAGGGGAGACCCAGTACTTC.

The chain combines TRBV19 with TRBJ2-7; TRBD1 agrees at 7 bases. This CDR3 is built from 15 residues. From germline, CDR1 is LNHDA and CDR2 SQIVND (reference sequence). V shed 1 base, J shed 6 bases, and the junction held 9 bases outside the gene matches. The CDR3 loop is CASSIVGQGVREQYF. In DNA, the CDR3 is TGTGCCAGTAGTATAGTAGGTCAGGGGGTTCGCGAGCAGTACTTC. Supplemented by reference TRBV19 and TRBJ2-7, the full variable domain reads DGGITQSPKYLFRKEGQNVTLSCEQNLNHDAMYWYRQDPGQGLRLIYYSQIVNDFQKGDIAEGYSVSREKKESFPLTVTSAQKNPTAFYLCASSIVGQGVREQYFGPGTRLTVT.

This chain links TRBV6-5 with TRBJ1-1; D is unclear. In germline, CDR1 is MNHEY, CDR2 SVGAGI. Between the trimmed V and J ends, which lost 4 bases and 1 base, there was a span of 7 bases. The CDR3 length is 13 residues. The CDR3 reads CASSLRRNTEAFF. In DNA, the CDR3 is TGTGCCAGCAGTTTGAGGAGGAACACTGAAGCTTTCTTT.

This chain uses TRBV7-8 with TRBJ2-6, with TRBD1 identical over 9 bases. The CDR3 contains 19 residues. Germline trimming cut 5 bases from V and 1 base from J; bases unmatched to any gene: 12. Germline lookup yields CDR1 SGHVS and CDR2 FQNEAQ. The CDR3 bases are TGTGCCAGCAGCCCCTTGGGACAGGGCATGGTTTCTGGGGCCAACGTCCTGACTTTC. Translation gives CASSPLGQGMVSGANVLTF.

This clone occurred once. The gene calls are TRBV2 and TRBJ1-1; 7 bases map to TRBD1. The CDR3 has 14 amino acids. The germline V gene encodes CDR1 SNHLY and CDR2 FYNNEI. V lost 6 bases, J lost 5 bases, and 9 bases stayed unmatched. The CDR3: CASSITGVVTEAFF. The CDR3 region has the DNA TGTGCCAGCAGCATCACAGGGGTCGTGACTGAAGCTTTCTTT.